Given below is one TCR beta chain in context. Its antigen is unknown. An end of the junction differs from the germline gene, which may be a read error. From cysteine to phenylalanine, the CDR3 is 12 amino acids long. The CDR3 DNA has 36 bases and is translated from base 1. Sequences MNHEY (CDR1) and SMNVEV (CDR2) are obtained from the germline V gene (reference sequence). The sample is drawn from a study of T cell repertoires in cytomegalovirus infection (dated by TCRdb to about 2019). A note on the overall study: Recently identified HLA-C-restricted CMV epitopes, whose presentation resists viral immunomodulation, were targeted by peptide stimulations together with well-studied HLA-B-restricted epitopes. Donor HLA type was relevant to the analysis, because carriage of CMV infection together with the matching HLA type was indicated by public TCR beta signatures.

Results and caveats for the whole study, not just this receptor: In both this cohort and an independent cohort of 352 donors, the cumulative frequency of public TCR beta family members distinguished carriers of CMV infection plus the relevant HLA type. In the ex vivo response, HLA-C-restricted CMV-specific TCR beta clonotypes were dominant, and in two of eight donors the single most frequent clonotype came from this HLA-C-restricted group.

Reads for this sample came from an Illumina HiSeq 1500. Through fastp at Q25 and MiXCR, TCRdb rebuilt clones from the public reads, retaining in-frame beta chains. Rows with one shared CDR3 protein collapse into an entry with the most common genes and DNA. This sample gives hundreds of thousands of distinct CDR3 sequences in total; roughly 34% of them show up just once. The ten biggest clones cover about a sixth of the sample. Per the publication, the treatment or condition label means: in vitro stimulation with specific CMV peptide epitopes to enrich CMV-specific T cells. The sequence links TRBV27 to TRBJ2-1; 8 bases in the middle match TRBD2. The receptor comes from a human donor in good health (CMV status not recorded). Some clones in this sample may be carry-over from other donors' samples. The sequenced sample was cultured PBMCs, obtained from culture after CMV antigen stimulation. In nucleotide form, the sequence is TGCCCCCGGGAGGGATTCTACAATGAGCAGTTCTTC. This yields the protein CPREGFYNEQFF.